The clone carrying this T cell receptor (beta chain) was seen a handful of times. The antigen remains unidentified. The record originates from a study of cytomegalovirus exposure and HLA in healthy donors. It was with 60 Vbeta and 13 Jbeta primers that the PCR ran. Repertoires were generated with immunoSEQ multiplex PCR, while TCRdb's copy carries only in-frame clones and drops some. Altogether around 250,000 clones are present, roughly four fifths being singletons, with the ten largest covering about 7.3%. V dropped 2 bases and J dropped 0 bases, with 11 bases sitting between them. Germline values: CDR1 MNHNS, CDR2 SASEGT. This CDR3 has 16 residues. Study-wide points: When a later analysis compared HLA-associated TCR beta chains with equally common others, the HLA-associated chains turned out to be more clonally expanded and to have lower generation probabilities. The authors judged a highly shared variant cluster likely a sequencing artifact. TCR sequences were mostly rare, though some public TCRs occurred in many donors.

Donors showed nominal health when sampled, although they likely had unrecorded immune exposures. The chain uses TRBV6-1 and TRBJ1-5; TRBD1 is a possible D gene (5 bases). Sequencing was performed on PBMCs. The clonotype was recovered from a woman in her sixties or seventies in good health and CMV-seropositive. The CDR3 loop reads CASSEPSTVSNQPQHF. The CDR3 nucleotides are TGTGCCAGCAGTGAACCCTCGACAGTTAGCAATCAGCCCCAGCATTTT.